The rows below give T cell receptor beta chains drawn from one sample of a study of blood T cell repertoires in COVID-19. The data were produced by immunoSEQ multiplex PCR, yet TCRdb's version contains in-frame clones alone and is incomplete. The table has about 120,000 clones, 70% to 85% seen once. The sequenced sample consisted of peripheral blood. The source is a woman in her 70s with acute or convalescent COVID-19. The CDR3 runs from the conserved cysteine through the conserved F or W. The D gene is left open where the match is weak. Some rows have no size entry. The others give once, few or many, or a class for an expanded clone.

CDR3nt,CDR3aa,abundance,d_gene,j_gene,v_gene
TGTGCCAGCAGCCCCCGCCGGGGTCCCCCGAGCACCGGGGAGCTGTTTTTT,CASSPRRGPPSTGELFF,NA,NA,TRBJ2-2,TRBV7-8
TGTGCCAGCAGCTCTTTGGACTCCGGCTATCGCTACACCTTC,CASSSLDSGYRYTF,NA,NA,TRBJ1-2,TRBV7-2
TGCAGTGCGGCAGGGAACACTGAAGCTTTCTTT,CSAAGNTEAFF,NA,NA,TRBJ1-1,TRBV20-1
TGTGCCAGCAGCAAAGCGGGGGCCCCCTACAATGAGCAGTTCTTC,CASSKAGAPYNEQFF,NA,NA,TRBJ2-1,TRBV21-1
TGTGCCAGTAGTATCCAACAGGTCGATGGCTACACCTTC,CASSIQQVDGYTF,NA,NA,TRBJ1-2,TRBV19
TGTGCCAGCAGCAAGGGACTAGCGGGGTCCAATGAGCAGTTCTTC,CASSKGLAGSNEQFF,NA,TRBD2,TRBJ2-1,TRBV7-2
TGTGCCAGCAGCGGGAATGAAGCTTTCTTT,CASSGNEAFF,NA,NA,TRBJ1-1,TRBV2
TGTGCCAGCAGCTTACTACAGGGGAGGTATGGCTACACCTTC,CASSLLQGRYGYTF,NA,TRBD1,TRBJ1-2,TRBV5-4
TGTGCCAGCAGCACCTCACCGGGACAGGGGCCTGGAGCTTTCTTT,CASSTSPGQGPGAFF,NA,TRBD1,TRBJ1-1,TRBV5-6
TGTGCCAGTAGTATGGCGGGGGCCTACAATGAGCAGTTCTTC,CASSMAGAYNEQFF,NA,TRBD2,TRBJ2-1,TRBV19
TGTGCCAGCAGCCAATCTTGGACTAGCGGGGCCCTGAACTACGAGCAGTACTTC,CASSQSWTSGALNYEQYF,NA,TRBD2,TRBJ2-7,TRBV16
TGTGCCACCAGCAGAGGACTAGCTGGCACCGGGGAGCTGTTTTTT,CATSRGLAGTGELFF,NA,TRBD2,TRBJ2-2,TRBV15
TGTGCCAGCAGTGGGTTGACTAGCGGGGTGGCATCCTACAATGAGCAGTTCTTC,CASSGLTSGVASYNEQFF,NA,TRBD2,TRBJ2-1,TRBV25-1
TGCGCCAGCAGCCAAGACATAGGGGGGGTCGTATGGACCCAGTACTTC,CASSQDIGGVVWTQYF,NA,NA,TRBJ2-5,TRBV4-3
TGTGCCAGCAGTTCGGGGGGCATTGGAAATGAAAAACTGTTTTTT,CASSSGGIGNEKLFF,NA,NA,TRBJ1-4,TRBV6-5
TGTGCCAGCAGTCCGGGACAGCCTGGAAATGAGCAGTTCTTC,CASSPGQPGNEQFF,NA,TRBD1,TRBJ2-1,TRBV3-1/TRBV3-2
TGTGCCAGTAGTATTCTTCCCGGGGAGCTGTTTTTT,CASSILPGELFF,NA,NA,TRBJ2-2,TRBV19
TGCGCCAGCAGCTTGGTGGCAGAAGGAAACACCATATATTTT,CASSLVAEGNTIYF,NA,NA,TRBJ1-3,TRBV5-1
TGTGCCAGTAGTATAGCCCAGGGCTCTGAAGCTTTCTTT,CASSIAQGSEAFF,NA,NA,TRBJ1-1,TRBV19
TGTGCCTGGAGTATGGCACCGGGACTAGCGGGGGGGCAGTTAGGAGATACGCAGTATTTT,CAWSMAPGLAGGQLGDTQYF,NA,TRBD2,TRBJ2-3,TRBV30
TGCGCCAGCACCTCTAGCGGGGGGGTCACAGATACGCAGTATTTT,CASTSSGGVTDTQYF,NA,TRBD2,TRBJ2-3,TRBV5-1
TGCGCCAGCAGCGAGGGGACAGGGTATACTCAGCCCCAGCATTTT,CASSEGTGYTQPQHF,many,TRBD1,TRBJ1-5,TRBV5-1
TGTGCCAGCGCCGTAACCCGGACAGTAAAGCAAGAGACCCAGTACTTC,CASAVTRTVKQETQYF,NA,NA,TRBJ2-5,TRBV7-8
TGTGCCAGCAGAGGTGGGGCAGGCAGCTCTGGAAACACCATATATTTT,CASRGGAGSSGNTIYF,NA,NA,TRBJ1-3,TRBV2
TGTGCCAGCAGGCCGGAGGGAGAATCACCCCTCCACTTT,CASRPEGESPLHF,NA,NA,TRBJ1-6,TRBV2
TGTGCCACCAGTGACCCAGACAGGGGTAGCTATGGCTACACCTTC,CATSDPDRGSYGYTF,NA,TRBD1,TRBJ1-2,TRBV24-1
TGTGCCAGCACCCTGGCACAGGGTTACAATGAGCAGTTCTTC,CASTLAQGYNEQFF,NA,NA,TRBJ2-1,TRBV2
TGTGCCAGCAGATGGACTAGCGGTTCTCAAGAGACCCAGTACTTC,CASRWTSGSQETQYF,NA,TRBD2,TRBJ2-5,TRBV2
TGTGCCAGCAGGACGGGCGGGGGGGCAAACTATGGCTACACCTTC,CASRTGGGANYGYTF,NA,NA,TRBJ1-2,TRBV7-2
TGTGCCAGTTCAGTACGATCCCAAGGGGGCACCGGGGAGCTGTTTTTT,CASSVRSQGGTGELFF,NA,NA,TRBJ2-2,TRBV19
TGTGCCAGCAGTTCCCGACTAGCGGGGGCCTACGAGCAGTACTTC,CASSSRLAGAYEQYF,NA,TRBD2,TRBJ2-7,TRBV6-5
TGTGCCAGCAGCTTAGATCGGGGCGAAGCGGGCTATGGCTACACCTTC,CASSLDRGEAGYGYTF,NA,NA,TRBJ1-2,TRBV11-3
TGCGCCAGCTCAAAGGGGGATTATAATGAAAAACTGTTTTTT,CASSKGDYNEKLFF,NA,NA,TRBJ1-4,TRBV5-1
TGTGCCAGCAGCTCTCCGGGACTAGCGGGGGGGCAGTTCTTC,CASSSPGLAGGQFF,few,TRBD2,TRBJ2-1,TRBV7-9
TGCGCCAGCAGCCAAGATAGAGGGGACAGGCGGATTGAAAAACTGTTTTTT,CASSQDRGDRRIEKLFF,NA,TRBD1,TRBJ1-4,TRBV4-3
TGTGCCAGCAGCCCAAGGGTGGGAGAAGAGACCCAGTACTTC,CASSPRVGEETQYF,NA,NA,TRBJ2-5,TRBV3-1/TRBV3-2
TGTGCCAGCAGCGTAGAACCGGGACTAGCGGGGGGAAATGAGCAGTTCTTC,CASSVEPGLAGGNEQFF,NA,TRBD2,TRBJ2-1,TRBV9
TGCGCCAGCAGCGGGACAGGGGGCGAGGGCTATGGCTACACCTTC,CASSGTGGEGYGYTF,once,TRBD1,TRBJ1-2,TRBV5-1
TGTGCCAGCAGCAAAGGCGGCGAGCAGTACTTC,CASSKGGEQYF,NA,NA,TRBJ2-7,TRBV11-2
TGTGCCACCAGCAGAGAAGGGAGCTCTGGAAACACCATATATTTT,CATSREGSSGNTIYF,NA,NA,TRBJ1-3,TRBV15
TGCGCCACCTCATCGGGGGACAGGGGGGCCGGGGAGCTGTTTTTT,CATSSGDRGAGELFF,NA,TRBD1,TRBJ2-2,TRBV5-1
TGTGCCAGCAGCCCACATGCATCCGCCGGGGAGCTGTTTTTT,CASSPHASAGELFF,NA,NA,TRBJ2-2,TRBV9
TGTGCCTGGAGTGTATCCGGGACAACCCTAGAGCAGTACTTC,CAWSVSGTTLEQYF,NA,NA,TRBJ2-7,TRBV30
TGTGCCAGCAGCCCCCTAGTTGCGGGGGGGCCTAATGAGCAGTTCTTC,CASSPLVAGGPNEQFF,NA,TRBD2,TRBJ2-1,TRBV11-3
TGTGCCAGCAGCCTCCCGTCGGGAGGATCTAATCAGCCCCAGCATTTT,CASSLPSGGSNQPQHF,NA,NA,TRBJ1-5,TRBV21-1
TGTGCCAGCAGAAACGGGATACGGGAGACCCAGTACTTC,CASRNGIRETQYF,once,NA,TRBJ2-5,TRBV6-5
TGCGCCAGCAGTGAGTCGAGCCTCACTGAAGCTTTCTTT,CASSESSLTEAFF,NA,NA,TRBJ1-1,TRBV10-2
TGCGCCAGCAGCCATCGGGTAGGCACTGAAGCTTTCTTT,CASSHRVGTEAFF,once,NA,TRBJ1-1,TRBV4-3
TGCGCCAGCAGCTTCAGTTCCACTGAAGCTTTCTTT,CASSFSSTEAFF,once,NA,TRBJ1-1,TRBV5-1
TGTGCCAGCAGCTCACAGGGAGTGGGGGATACGCAGTATTTT,CASSSQGVGDTQYF,NA,NA,TRBJ2-3,TRBV7-2
TGCGCCAGCAAAACTAGCGGGGTAGAGACCCAGTACTTC,CASKTSGVETQYF,NA,TRBD2,TRBJ2-5,TRBV5-1
TGTGCCAGCAGCCCCGTGGGACAGCACATAAATTCACCCCTCCACTTT,CASSPVGQHINSPLHF,NA,TRBD1,TRBJ1-6,TRBV7-2
TGCGCCAGCAGCCAAAATGCGGGGACAGGGGGCTACACCTTC,CASSQNAGTGGYTF,NA,TRBD1,TRBJ1-2,TRBV4-3
TGTGCCAGCTCACTACCTAGGGGTCGGGTCGCAGATACGCAGTATTTT,CASSLPRGRVADTQYF,NA,NA,TRBJ2-3,TRBV18
TGCAGCGTTGACTCCCAGGTCCAGAACACTGAAGCTTTCTTT,CSVDSQVQNTEAFF,few,NA,TRBJ1-1,TRBV29-1
TGTGCCAGCAGCCCGGACTCTCGGGTGAACACTGAAGCTTTCTTT,CASSPDSRVNTEAFF,once,NA,TRBJ1-1,TRBV27
TGTGCCAGCAGCCCCCCCGGGACAGGGAAAGAGACCCAGTACTTC,CASSPPGTGKETQYF,NA,TRBD1,TRBJ2-5,TRBV7-9
TGTGCCAGCAGCCCCGCCGGGACAGGAGACACCGGGGAGCTGTTTTTT,CASSPAGTGDTGELFF,few,TRBD1,TRBJ2-2,TRBV3-1/TRBV3-2
TGTGCCAGCAGTTACCCAATTACCGGGTCTAAAGAGACCCAGTACTTC,CASSYPITGSKETQYF,NA,NA,TRBJ2-5,TRBV6-2/TRBV6-3